A selection of T cell receptor beta chains follows, all from one sample in a study of cytomegalovirus exposure and HLA in healthy donors. Produced via immunoSEQ multiplex PCR; TCRdb's table is partial and in-frame only. The sample has 70,000 to 75,000 clones, roughly 94% seen once. The sequenced sample consisted of PBMCs. The receptor source for this set is a woman aged 18-35 years in good health and CMV-seropositive. The CDR3 runs from the conserved cysteine through the conserved F or W. D genes are given only for firm matches. Clone size is given for some rows only: seen once, a few or many times, or a class if the clone is expanded.

clone_size,v_call,j_call,d_call,cdr3_length,cdr3_nt,cdr3_aa
.,TRBV30,TRBJ2-2,TRBD2,14,TGTGCCTGGTGGGGGGGAGCGTATACCGGGGAGCTGTTTTTT,CAWWGGAYTGELFF
.,TRBV6-7,TRBJ2-3,TRBD1,12,TGTGCCAGAGGGGACAGACCAGATACGCAGTATTTT,CARGDRPDTQYF
.,TRBV4-1,TRBJ2-1,.,15,TGCGCCAGCAGCCAAGAGTACAGTATGGGCAATGAGCAGTTCTTC,CASSQEYSMGNEQFF
.,TRBV19,TRBJ1-4,TRBD1,16,TGTGCCAGTGGGCGACTTTGGACAGGGAGGTATGAAAAACTGTTTTTT,CASGRLWTGRYEKLFF
.,TRBV27,TRBJ2-2,.,12,TGTGCCAGCAGTCCCTACACCGGGGAGCTGTTTTTT,CASSPYTGELFF
once,TRBV7-8,TRBJ1-5,.,20,TGTGCCAGCAGCTTTCGCTTCAGGGCAGGTCCATCCGATAGCAATCAGCCCCAGCATTTT,CASSFRFRAGPSDSNQPQHF
.,TRBV20-1,TRBJ1-1,.,11,TGCAGTGCTAGTTGGGGGGCTGAAGCTTTCTTT,CSASWGAEAFF
.,TRBV30,TRBJ2-1,.,16,TGTGCCTGGTTAATGGGGCCAGCAGGGTCCTACAATGAGCAGTTCTTC,CAWLMGPAGSYNEQFF
.,TRBV23-1,TRBJ2-5,TRBD2,16,TGCGCCAGCAGTCAATCGTGGAGCGGGGGGTCAGAGACCCAGTACTTC,CASSQSWSGGSETQYF
.,TRBV5-6,TRBJ1-3,TRBD1,14,TGTGCCAGCAGCCGTGGGACAGCTGGAAACACCATATATTTT,CASSRGTAGNTIYF
.,TRBV4-1,TRBJ2-7,.,15,TGCGCCAGCAGCCAAGGGGCCCGGGACACCTACGAGCAGTACTTC,CASSQGARDTYEQYF
.,TRBV9,TRBJ2-5,TRBD2,18,TGTGCCAGCAGCAAAGGAAGCGGGAGTCCCCGAAGTCAAGAGACCCAGTACTTC,CASSKGSGSPRSQETQYF
.,TRBV11-2,TRBJ2-5,TRBD2,15,TGTGCCAGCAGCTTTGGGGGGGGGTCTCAAGAGACCCAGTACTTC,CASSFGGGSQETQYF
.,TRBV29-1,TRBJ1-2,.,11,TGCAGCGCCCTGGACAGCCATGGCTACACCTTC,CSALDSHGYTF
.,TRBV2,TRBJ1-1,TRBD1,15,TGTGCCAGCAGTGTGCCGACAGGGATGAACACTGAAGCTTTCTTT,CASSVPTGMNTEAFF
once,TRBV6-5,TRBJ1-2,.,13,TGTGCCAGCAGCCCTGCGACAGTCTCTGGCTACACCTTC,CASSPATVSGYTF
once,TRBV27,TRBJ1-2,TRBD1,13,TGTGCCAGCAGCCTCACAGGGGGCAGGGGCTACACCTTC,CASSLTGGRGYTF
.,TRBV7-8,TRBJ2-3,.,16,TGTGCCAGCAGCCCTGAGCGGCTCATTAGCACAGATACGCAGTATTTT,CASSPERLISTDTQYF
.,TRBV14,TRBJ2-1,TRBD2,16,TGTGCCAGCAGCACTATAGCGGGAGGGTTTGGCGATGAGCAGTTCTTC,CASSTIAGGFGDEQFF
.,TRBV29-1,TRBJ2-1,TRBD2,14,TGCAGCGTTGAAGAGGCGGGAGGGAGGTATGAGCAGTTCTTC,CSVEEAGGRYEQFF
.,TRBV7-9,TRBJ1-2,.,13,TGTGCCAGCAGCTCACCCGCCTTTCAGGGCTACACCTTC,CASSSPAFQGYTF
.,TRBV18,TRBJ2-3,.,13,TGTGCCAGCTCACTCCGGGAGACAGATACGCAGTATTTT,CASSLRETDTQYF
.,TRBV18,TRBJ2-7,.,15,TGTGCCAGCTCACCACGAAGGCAGGGGATCTACGAGCAGTACTTC,CASSPRRQGIYEQYF
.,TRBV2,TRBJ1-1,.,15,TGTGCCAGCAGTGAACGGCGAGCCCAGGGCACTGAAGCTTTCTTT,CASSERRAQGTEAFF
.,TRBV7-8,TRBJ2-4,.,16,TGTGCCAGCAGCTCCAGGGCAGCACTAGCCAAAAACATTCAGTACTTC,CASSSRAALAKNIQYF
.,TRBV6-1,TRBJ2-2,TRBD2,14,TGTGCCAGCAGGCCGGGACTAGCGACCGGGGAGCTGTTTTTT,CASRPGLATGELFF
.,TRBV5-6,TRBJ1-1,.,13,TGTGCCAGCAGCCACAGGGAGAACACTGAAGCTTTCTTT,CASSHRENTEAFF
.,TRBV6-5,TRBJ2-3,TRBD2,15,TGTGCCAGCAGTTACTCGAGGGGCGGGGGGGATACGCAGTATTTT,CASSYSRGGGDTQYF
.,TRBV7-9,TRBJ1-4,TRBD1,16,TGTGCCAGCACCGACGTTGGGACAGTGGGGGGTGAAAAACTGTTTTTT,CASTDVGTVGGEKLFF
.,TRBV19,TRBJ2-1,TRBD2,18,TGTGCCAGTAGTCCGCGCCACATAGCGGGGGACATATACAATGAGCAGTTCTTC,CASSPRHIAGDIYNEQFF
.,TRBV6-5,TRBJ2-7,.,12,TGTGCCAGCAGTGCACAGGGCTACGAGCAGTACTTC,CASSAQGYEQYF
.,TRBV30,TRBJ2-1,TRBD2,17,TGTGCCTGGAGTGTAGGACTAGCGGGTTACTCCTACAATGAGCAGTTCTTC,CAWSVGLAGYSYNEQFF
.,TRBV5-1,TRBJ2-1,TRBD1,16,TGCGCCAGCAGCTCAACCGGGACAGGGGGTTGGGGTGAGCAGTTCTTC,CASSSTGTGGWGEQFF
.,TRBV4-1,TRBJ2-5,TRBD2,17,TGCGCCAGCAGCCAAGATCGGGCTAGCGGGGGGGCAGAGACCCAGTACTTC,CASSQDRASGGAETQYF
.,TRBV11-3,TRBJ1-1,.,14,TGTGCCAGCAGCTTAGATTTGAGGGCCACTGAAGCTTTCTTT,CASSLDLRATEAFF
.,TRBV7-9,TRBJ2-1,TRBD1,15,TGTGCCAGCAGCCCCCGGGACAGGATTAACAATGAGCAGTTCTTC,CASSPRDRINNEQFF
.,TRBV7-2,TRBJ2-1,TRBD2,14,TGTGCCAGCCTAAAAGCGGGGGGGTACGATGAGCAGTTCTTC,CASLKAGGYDEQFF
.,TRBV7-7,TRBJ2-3,TRBD2,15,TGTGCCAGCAGCTTAGTGCCGGGGGGACTAGATACGCAGTATTTT,CASSLVPGGLDTQYF
.,TRBV4-2,TRBJ2-1,TRBD2,15,TGTGCCAGCAGCCAAGGGACTAGCGGGGGGAATGAGCAGTTCTTC,CASSQGTSGGNEQFF
.,TRBV5-1,TRBJ2-2,.,15,TGCGCCAGCAGCTTGGGCTTAGGGGGAACCGGGGAGCTGTTTTTT,CASSLGLGGTGELFF
.,TRBV6-1,TRBJ1-2,TRBD1,14,TGTGCCACCAACCCGACAGGGGGAGACTATGGCTACACCTTC,CATNPTGGDYGYTF
.,TRBV4-1,TRBJ2-1,TRBD2,16,TGCGCCAGCAGCCAAGAGGGACTAGCGGCTTACAATGAGCAGTTCTTC,CASSQEGLAAYNEQFF
once,TRBV7-2,TRBJ2-2,.,17,TGTGCCAGCAGCTTAAGGTCCGCGGGAAGAAGGACCGGGGAGCTGTTTTTT,CASSLRSAGRRTGELFF
.,TRBV7-6,TRBJ2-1,TRBD2,16,TGTGCCAGCAGCCAAGCAGTTAGCGGGAGAAAGAATGAGCAGTTCTTC,CASSQAVSGRKNEQFF
.,TRBV7-7,TRBJ2-3,.,15,TGTGCTAGCAGCTTGGGACACCAAGCCACAGATACGCAGTATTTT,CASSLGHQATDTQYF
.,TRBV19,TRBJ2-3,.,15,TGTGCCAGTAGTATGGGGGCCCTAGCCACAGATACGCAGTATTTT,CASSMGALATDTQYF
.,TRBV7-9,TRBJ1-1,TRBD1,12,TGTGCCAGCAGCTTAGACCGGGACAGAGCTTTCTTT,CASSLDRDRAFF
.,TRBV19,TRBJ1-5,.,16,TGTGCCAGTAGCTGGGAGAGGGAAAGGGGCAATCAGCCCCAGCATTTT,CASSWERERGNQPQHF
.,TRBV5-4,TRBJ1-2,TRBD1,14,TGTGCCAGCAGCTCCCGGACAGGGGGGTATGGCTACACCTTC,CASSSRTGGYGYTF
once,TRBV29-1,TRBJ1-1,.,11,TGCAGCGTACCGACAGGCACTGAAGCTTTCTTT,CSVPTGTEAFF
.,TRBV11-2,TRBJ2-3,TRBD1,14,TGTGCCAGCAGCTTAGGGACAGGGCCGGATACGCAGTATTTT,CASSLGTGPDTQYF
.,TRBV4-3,TRBJ1-3,.,15,TGCGCCAGCAGCCAAGATCGAGGCCCTGGAAACACCATATATTTT,CASSQDRGPGNTIYF
once,TRBV2,TRBJ2-1,TRBD2,15,TGTGCCAGCAGTCGGGGACTAGCGTTATACAATGAGCAGTTCTTC,CASSRGLALYNEQFF